One and the same sample provided the 18 T cell receptor beta chains below, sequenced in a study of blood T cells in healthy people across ages. Sample-barcoded 5' priming and a J-beta primer mix drove a second PCR of about 6 to 12 cycles. TCRdb redid the calling of the 5' RACE reads with MiXCR, one entry per CDR3 protein. The sample includes around 800,000 distinct CDR3 sequences, 20% to 30% of them seen just once. The sample was also reused in another study, on T cells of mothers and their children.

The sample consisted of blood. The receptors here all came from a boy between 10 and 17 years old in good health.

This chain uses TRBV30 with TRBJ2-3; 7 bases line up with TRBD2. Germline CDR1 is GTSNPN and CDR2 is SVGIG (reference sequence). The CDR3 extends over 11 amino acids. V was clipped by 5 bases and J by 4 bases; unmatched bases: 0. The CDR3 nucleotides read TGTGCCTGGGGACTAGCAGATACGCAGTATTTT. The encoded protein is CAWGLADTQYF.

Comments on this clonotype: Relative to the germline gene, one junction end is altered; a read error may explain this. The chain is built from TRBV6-5 and TRBJ2-5; 8 nucleotides agree with TRBD1. From germline, CDR1 is MNHEY and CDR2 SVGAGI. This CDR3 has 13 amino acids. The CDR3 here is CAGSPGQGETQYF. In nucleotides, the CDR3 is TGTGCCGGCAGCCCTGGACAGGGAGAGACCCAGTACTTC.

This chain links TRBV7-9 with TRBJ1-6; D is possibly TRBD1 (6 bases). Trimming took off 5 bases at V and 3 bases at J, with 17 bases between the two ends. Germline values: CDR1 SEHNR, CDR2 FQNEAQ (reference sequence). The CDR3 is 17 amino acids. The CDR3 here is CASSPGEGEDYNSPLHF. CDR3 nucleotide sequence: TGTGCCAGCAGCCCCGGGGAGGGGGAGGACTATAATTCACCCCTCCACTTT. The whole variable domain, filled in from reference TRBV7-9 and TRBJ1-6, reads DTGVSQNPRHKITKRGQNVTFRCDPISEHNRLYWYRQTLGQGPEFLTYFQNEAQLEKSRLLSDRFSAERPKGSFSTLEIQRTEQGDSAMYLCASSPGEGEDYNSPLHFGNGTRLTVT.

This clonotype has just one count. This chain connects TRBV29-1 to TRBJ2-7, with 8 bases identical to TRBD1. J was trimmed by 7 bases and V by 6 bases; bases with no gene match: 8. Germline loops: CDR1 SQVTM, CDR2 ANQGSEA. CDR3 length: 12 residues. CDR3 bases: TGCAGCGTAGCAGGGGGCCAGAGGGAGCAGTACTTC. This sequence encodes CSVAGGQREQYF.

This clonotype was counted a few times. The genes are TRBV5-5 and TRBJ2-4; 7 bases fit TRBD2. Germline values: CDR1 SGHKS, CDR2 YYEKEE (reference sequence). The CDR3 totals 16 residues. With V trimmed by 0 bases and J by 4 bases, 7 bases remained unmatched. The CDR3 sequence is CASSLDPAGDKNIQYF. As DNA, the CDR3 is TGTGCCAGCAGCTTGGACCCCGCGGGGGATAAAAACATTCAGTACTTC.

This clonotype has a handful of counts. The chain couples TRBV2 to TRBJ2-2; D is perhaps TRBD1 (5 bases). Deletions cut 6 bases from V and 8 bases from J, with 10 bases between. The CDR3 length is 12 residues. Per the germline V gene, CDR1 is SNHLY and CDR2 is FYNNEI. The CDR3 coding sequence is TGTGCCAGCAGAGTGGGGCCTGGGGAGCTGTTTTTT. It codes for CASRVGPGELFF.

There are a few counts of this clonotype. The junction differs from germline at one of its ends, possibly a read error. The chain employs TRBV28 and TRBJ1-5; D possibly corresponds to TRBD1 (5 bases). Germline CDR1 reads MDHEN; CDR2 reads SYDVKM. This CDR3 is 13 amino acids long. The CDR3 spells CASKGRWGLGLHF. CDR3 sequence (DNA): TGCGCCTCAAAGGGAAGGTGGGGTCTGGGGCTGCATTTT.

This clonotype was counted between two and nine times. The chain carries TRBV11-2 and TRBJ2-1, with TRBD2 matching over 14 bases. Germline V CDR1 and CDR2: SGHAT, FQNNGV. J lost 1 base, V lost 3 bases, and 5 bases had no gene match. The CDR3 spans 18 residues. This CDR3 reads CASSLTSGGVGSYNEQFF. The DNA of the CDR3 is TGTGCCAGCAGCTTGACTAGCGGGGGGGTTGGTTCCTACAATGAGCAGTTCTTC.

The rearrangement uses TRBV5-5 and TRBJ1-5; the D gene is possibly TRBD1 (5 bases). Germline-derived CDR1 and CDR2 are SGHKS and YYEKEE (reference sequence). The CDR3 loop spans 14 amino acids. With 4 bases removed from V and 0 bases from J, the gap between germline ends came to 8 bases. CDR3 coding DNA: TGTGCCAGCAGCCAGACAGTTAGCAATCAGCCCCAGCATTTT. Translated, it gives CASSQTVSNQPQHF.

This clonotype was observed a few times. V gene TRBV10-3 combines with J gene TRBJ2-5; the match to TRBD2 covers 14 bases. CDR1 and CDR2 from the germline V gene are ENHRY and SYGVKD. This CDR3 has 18 residues. V shed 2 bases, J shed 1 base, and the junction held 6 bases outside the gene matches. In DNA form, the CDR3 reads TGTGCCATCAGTGAGGGGACTAGCGGGGGACCATCCCAAGAGACCCAGTACTTC. As protein: CAISEGTSGGPSQETQYF.

The chain has TRBV9 and TRBJ2-7, with D tentatively TRBD1 (6 bases). Germline CDR1 is SGDLS and CDR2 is YYNGEE. This CDR3 comprises 16 residues. V was shortened by 4 bases and J by 0 bases, with 17 bases between the two germline ends. The CDR3 DNA sequence: TGTGCCAGCAGCCCGAGAGGGGGTCTGGACTCCTACGAGCAGTACTTC. It codes for CASSPRGGLDSYEQYF.

This clonotype occurred a few times. The gene calls are TRBV7-3 and TRBJ2-3; D unclear. The V end lost 1 base, the J end lost 2 bases, and 10 bases lay between the germline ends. Germline V gives CDR1 SGHTA, CDR2 FQGTGA. The CDR3 is 15 residues long. The CDR3 loop is CASSLSGGNTDTQYF. The CDR3 DNA follows: TGTGCCAGCAGCTTAAGCGGCGGTAACACAGATACGCAGTATTTT.

V is TRBV29-1 and J is TRBJ2-3; the match to TRBD2 covers 8 bases. This CDR3 spans 12 amino acids. The trim removed 6 bases at V and 4 bases at J, leaving 3 bases unmatched. Germline V gives CDR1 SQVTM, CDR2 ANQGSEA. DNA of the CDR3: TGCAGCGTGCGGGGGGCGGCAGATACGCAGTATTTT. Residues: CSVRGAADTQYF.

J is TRBJ2-7 and V is TRBV4-1; TRBD1 or TRBD2 may be the D gene (5 bases each). CDR3 length equals 15 residues. The germline V gene encodes CDR1 MGHRA and CDR2 YSYEKL. V was cut by 1 base and J by 3 bases, with 13 bases left in between. Here the CDR3 reads CASSQAQVGGYEQYF. CDR3 bases: TGCGCCAGCAGCCAAGCACAGGTTGGAGGCTACGAGCAGTACTTC.

This clonotype was counted only a few times. This chain connects TRBV27 to TRBJ2-1; D is ambiguous. The DNA end favors TRBJ2-5, so the J call may be wrong. This CDR3 contains 13 residues. Germline V gives CDR1 MNHEY, CDR2 SMNVEV (reference sequence). CDR3 in amino acids: CASRRTTGETQYF. CDR3 coding DNA: TGTGCCAGCCGACGGACCACTGGGGAGACCCAGTACTTC.

This clonotype was seen more than once but under ten times. J is TRBJ2-1 and V is TRBV29-1, with 9 positions matching TRBD2. The germline V gene encodes CDR1 SQVTM and CDR2 ANQGSEA. The CDR3 totals 14 residues. V lost 6 bases to trimming and J lost 4 bases; unmatched junction nucleotides: 7. CDR3 coding DNA: TGCAGCGTGTTAGCGGGAGCGCGTTACAATGAGCAGTTCTTC. It specifies CSVLAGARYNEQFF.

This clonotype has ten or more counts. The rearrangement joins TRBV28 to TRBJ2-1; 9 bases align to TRBD1. There are 15 residues in the CDR3. CDR1 and CDR2 from the germline V gene are MDHEN and SYDVKM. Trimming removed 8 bases from V and 5 bases from J; junction bases left unmatched: 10. The CDR3 sequence: CASSGAGTGNNEQFF. As DNA, the CDR3 is TGTGCCAGCTCTGGCGCGGGGACAGGGAACAATGAGCAGTTCTTC.

The chain couples TRBV14 to TRBJ1-1, with 8 bases identical to TRBD1. The germline V gene has CDR1 SGHDN and CDR2 FVKESK. After removal of 2 bases from V and 0 bases from J, the junction contained 2 bases not matched to a gene. The CDR3 is 15 amino acids. CDR3 sequence: CASSQTQGVNTEAFF. CDR3 coding DNA: TGTGCCAGCAGCCAAACACAGGGGGTGAACACTGAAGCTTTCTTT.